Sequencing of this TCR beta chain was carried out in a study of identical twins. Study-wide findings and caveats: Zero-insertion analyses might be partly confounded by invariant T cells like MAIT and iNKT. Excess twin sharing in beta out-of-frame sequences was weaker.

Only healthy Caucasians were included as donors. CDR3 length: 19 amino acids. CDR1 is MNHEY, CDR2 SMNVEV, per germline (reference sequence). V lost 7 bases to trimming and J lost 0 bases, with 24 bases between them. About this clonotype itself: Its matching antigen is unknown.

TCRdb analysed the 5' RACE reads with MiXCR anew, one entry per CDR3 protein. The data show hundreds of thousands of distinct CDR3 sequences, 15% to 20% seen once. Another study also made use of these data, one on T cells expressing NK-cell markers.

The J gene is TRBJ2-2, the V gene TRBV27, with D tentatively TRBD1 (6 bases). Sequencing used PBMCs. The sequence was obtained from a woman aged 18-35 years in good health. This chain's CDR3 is CASTKVGDNGYSNTGELFF. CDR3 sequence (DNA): TGTGCCAGCACCAAAGTGGGGGACAACGGCTATTCGAACACCGGGGAGCTGTTTTTT.